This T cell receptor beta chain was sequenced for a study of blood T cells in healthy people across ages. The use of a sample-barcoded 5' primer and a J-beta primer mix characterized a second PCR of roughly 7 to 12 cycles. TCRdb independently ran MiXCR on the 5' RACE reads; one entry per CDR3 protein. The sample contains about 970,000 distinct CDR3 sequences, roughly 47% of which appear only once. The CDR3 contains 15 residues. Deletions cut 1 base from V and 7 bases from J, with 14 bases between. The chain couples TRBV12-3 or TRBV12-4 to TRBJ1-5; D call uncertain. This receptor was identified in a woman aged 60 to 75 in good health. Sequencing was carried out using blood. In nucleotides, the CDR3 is TGTGCCAGCAGTTTAGGGCAGCCTCTGGGACAGCCCCAGCATTTT. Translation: CASSLGQPLGQPQHF.